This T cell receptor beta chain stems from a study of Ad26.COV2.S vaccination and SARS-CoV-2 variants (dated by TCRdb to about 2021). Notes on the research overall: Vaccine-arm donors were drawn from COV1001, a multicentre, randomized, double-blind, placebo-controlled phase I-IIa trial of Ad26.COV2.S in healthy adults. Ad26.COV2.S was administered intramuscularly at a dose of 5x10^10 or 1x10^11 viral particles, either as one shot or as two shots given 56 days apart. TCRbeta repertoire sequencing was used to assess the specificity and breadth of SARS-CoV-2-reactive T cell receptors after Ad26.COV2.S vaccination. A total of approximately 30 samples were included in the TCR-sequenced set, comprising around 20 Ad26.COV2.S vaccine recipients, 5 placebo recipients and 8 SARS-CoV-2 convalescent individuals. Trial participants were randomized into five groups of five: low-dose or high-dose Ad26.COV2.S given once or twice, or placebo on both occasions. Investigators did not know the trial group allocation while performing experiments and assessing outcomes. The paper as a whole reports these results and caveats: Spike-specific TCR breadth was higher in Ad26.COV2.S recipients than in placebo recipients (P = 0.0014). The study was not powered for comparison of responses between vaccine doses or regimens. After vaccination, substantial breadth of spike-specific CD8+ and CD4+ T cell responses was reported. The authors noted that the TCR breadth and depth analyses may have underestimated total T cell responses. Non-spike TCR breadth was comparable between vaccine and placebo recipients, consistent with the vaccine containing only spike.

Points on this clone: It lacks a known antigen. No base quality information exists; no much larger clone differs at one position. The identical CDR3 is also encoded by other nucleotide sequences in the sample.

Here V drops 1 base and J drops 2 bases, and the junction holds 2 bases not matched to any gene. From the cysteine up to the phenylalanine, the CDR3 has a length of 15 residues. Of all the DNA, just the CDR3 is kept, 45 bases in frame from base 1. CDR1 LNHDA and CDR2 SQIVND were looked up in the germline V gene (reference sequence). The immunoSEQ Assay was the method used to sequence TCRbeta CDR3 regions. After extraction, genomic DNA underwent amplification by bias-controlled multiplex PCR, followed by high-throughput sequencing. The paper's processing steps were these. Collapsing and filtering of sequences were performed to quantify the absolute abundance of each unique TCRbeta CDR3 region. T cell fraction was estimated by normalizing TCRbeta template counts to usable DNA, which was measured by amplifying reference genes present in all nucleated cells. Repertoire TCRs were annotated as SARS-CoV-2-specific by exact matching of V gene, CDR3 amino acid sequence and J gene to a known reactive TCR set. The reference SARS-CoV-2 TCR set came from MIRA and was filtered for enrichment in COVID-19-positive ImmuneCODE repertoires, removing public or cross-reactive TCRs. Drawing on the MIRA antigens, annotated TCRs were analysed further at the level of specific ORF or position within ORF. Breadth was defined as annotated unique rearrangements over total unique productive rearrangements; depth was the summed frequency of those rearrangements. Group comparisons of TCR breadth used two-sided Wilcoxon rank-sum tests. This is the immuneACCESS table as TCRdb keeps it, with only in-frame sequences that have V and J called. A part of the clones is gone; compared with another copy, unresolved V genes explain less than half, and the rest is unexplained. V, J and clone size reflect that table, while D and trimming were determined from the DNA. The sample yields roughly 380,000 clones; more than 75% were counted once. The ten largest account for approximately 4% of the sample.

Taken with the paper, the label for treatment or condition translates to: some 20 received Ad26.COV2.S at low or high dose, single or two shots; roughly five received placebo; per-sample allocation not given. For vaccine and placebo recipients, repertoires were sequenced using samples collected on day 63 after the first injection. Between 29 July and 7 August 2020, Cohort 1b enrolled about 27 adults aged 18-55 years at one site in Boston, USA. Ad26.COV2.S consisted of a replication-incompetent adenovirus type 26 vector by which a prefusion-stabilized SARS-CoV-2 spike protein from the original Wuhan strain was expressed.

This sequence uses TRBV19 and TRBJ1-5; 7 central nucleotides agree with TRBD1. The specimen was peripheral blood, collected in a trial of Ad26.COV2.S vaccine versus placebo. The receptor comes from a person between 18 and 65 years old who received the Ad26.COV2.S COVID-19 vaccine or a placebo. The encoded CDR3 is CASSIGQGGNQPQHF. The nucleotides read TGTGCCAGTAGTATAGGACAGGGTGGCAATCAGCCCCAGCATTTT.